Presented here are 28 T cell receptor beta chains from one specimen sequenced in a study of shared clonotypes between healthy human individuals. Some clones are missing from TCRdb's copy, which holds only in-frame ones; the method was immunoSEQ multiplex PCR. The sample holds roughly 2 million clones, 85% to 95% seen once. Material for sequencing was naive CD4+ T cells sorted from blood. As for subset: CD45RA+ positively selected. Receptor source: a man aged 18 to 29 in good health.

This clone was picked up one time. V and J are TRBV5-4 and TRBJ1-2; D unclear. The CDR3 sequence is 15 residues long. V lost 2 bases, J lost 2 bases, and 13 bases lay in between. Germline V gene data show CDR1 as SGHNT and CDR2 as YYREEE (reference sequence). CDR3 region: CASSFQATRNYGYTF. The CDR3 nucleotides are TGTGCCAGCAGCTTCCAGGCGACCCGAAACTATGGCTACACCTTC.

The genes are TRBV6-5 and TRBJ1-1; TRBD1 is a possible D gene (6 bases). This CDR3 is 13 amino acids long. The germline V and J ends were trimmed by 2 bases and 4 bases, with 8 bases remaining between them. CDR1 and CDR2 (germline): MNHEY, SVGAGI. This CDR3 reads CASSYRDTTEAFF. In nucleotides, the CDR3 is TGTGCCAGCAGTTACAGGGACACCACTGAAGCTTTCTTT.

V is TRBV7-2 and J is TRBJ1-1, with D perhaps TRBD1 (5 bases). The CDR3 runs to 16 residues. Germline CDR1 SGHTA, CDR2 FQGNSA. Trimming left V 3 bases short and J 0 bases short, with 14 bases between. CDR3 in DNA: TGTGCCAGCAGCTTTAGCCGTCAGGGTTTGAACACTGAAGCTTTCTTT. Translated: CASSFSRQGLNTEAFF.

V usage is TRBV4-1 and J usage is TRBJ2-5; 7 positions match TRBD2. CDR3 length equals 14 residues. The V gene's germline CDR1 is MGHRA and CDR2 YSYEKL. V was clipped by 2 bases and J by 5 bases; unmatched bases: 5. In nucleotides, the CDR3 is TGCGCCAGCAGCCAACCGGGGCGGGGGGAGACCCAGTACTTC. This gives the protein CASSQPGRGETQYF.

The rearrangement uses TRBV15 and TRBJ2-3, with TRBD1 as a possible D gene (6 bases). The CDR3 is 15 residues long. Germline V gives CDR1 LNHNV, CDR2 YYDKDF (reference sequence). Trimming took 2 bases from V and 1 from J, leaving 10 bases between them. This CDR3 is CATSRLGAGTDTQYF. The CDR3 region has the DNA TGTGCCACCAGCAGACTGGGGGCGGGCACAGATACGCAGTATTTT.

The table lists this clone with a few counts. Other nucleotide sequences from this sample produce the same CDR3. The chain carries TRBV20-1 and TRBJ2-3, with D uncertain. This CDR3 is 10 amino acids long. The germline V gene has CDR1 DFQATT and CDR2 SNEGSKA (reference sequence). V was shortened by 6 bases and J by 4 bases, with 5 bases between the two germline ends. The CDR3 region has the DNA TGCAGTGCGGGCCCAGATACGCAGTATTTT. Translated, it gives CSAGPDTQYF.

Note on this clone: Distinct nucleotide sequences in the sample also encode this CDR3. V gene TRBV5-1 combines with J gene TRBJ2-5; the D gene is possibly TRBD2 (6 bases). V was shortened by 0 bases and J by 1 base, with 7 bases between the two germline ends. This CDR3 has 14 amino acids. The germline V gene has CDR1 SGHRS and CDR2 YFSETQ. CDR3 residues: CASSLVGGQETQYF. DNA of the CDR3: TGCGCCAGCAGCTTGGTGGGAGGCCAAGAGACCCAGTACTTC.

On this clone: Other DNA sequences in this specimen translate into the identical CDR3. The chain carries TRBV6-1 and TRBJ1-2; no firm D call. Trimming removed 2 bases at V and 1 base at J, with 2 bases between. This CDR3 is 12 amino acids long. Germline lookup yields CDR1 MNHNS and CDR2 SASEGT. CDR3 nucleotides: TGTGCCAGCAGTGAACGTAACTATGGCTACACCTTC. Translated: CASSERNYGYTF.

The chain joins TRBV30 to TRBJ1-4, with D possibly being TRBD1 (6 bases). Germline values: CDR1 GTSNPN, CDR2 SVGIG (reference sequence). Trimming stripped 4 bases from V and 7 bases from J, with 16 bases between. This CDR3 spans 14 amino acids. The CDR3 is CAWTMKGGGEKLFF. Written as DNA, the CDR3 is TGTGCCTGGACCATGAAGGGGGGAGGTGAAAAACTGTTTTTT.

The chain couples TRBV29-1 to TRBJ2-3; 8 nucleotides line up with TRBD2. The CDR3 runs 14 residues. CDR1 is SQVTM and CDR2 is ANQGSEA in the germline V gene. V was clipped by 7 bases and J by 6 bases; unmatched bases: 12. Here the CDR3 reads CSAGSGTRLDTQYF. CDR3 coding DNA: TGCAGCGCTGGTTCCGGGACTAGATTGGATACGCAGTATTTT.

The V and J genes are TRBV13 and TRBJ2-7; D perhaps matches TRBD2 (6 bases). Germline CDR1 PRHDT, CDR2 FYEKMQ (reference sequence). Between the trimmed V and J ends, which lost 10 bases and 7 bases, there was a span of 20 bases. The CDR3 loop spans 13 amino acids. CDR3 protein: CATTRRGLGEQYF. The CDR3 region has the DNA TGTGCCACTACCCGGAGGGGATTGGGGGAGCAGTACTTC. Variable domain in full (rest from reference TRBV13 and TRBJ2-7): AAGVIQSPRHLIKEKRETATLKCYPIPRHDTVYWYQQGPGQDPQFLISFYEKMQSDKGSIPDRFSAQQFSDYHSELNMSSLELGDSALYFCATTRRGLGEQYFGPGTRLTVT.

A note on this clone: Other DNA sequences from this sample encode an identical CDR3 as well. The V call is TRBV6-5, the J call TRBJ1-1; 8 positions agree with TRBD1. The germline gives CDR1 MNHEY, CDR2 SVGAGI. V was clipped by 6 bases and J by 7 bases; unmatched bases: 4. The CDR3 has 12 amino acids. CDR3 in DNA: TGTGCCAGCAGCCGACAGGGGCTTGAAGCTTTCTTT. This translates into CASSRQGLEAFF.

V usage is TRBV7-2 and J usage is TRBJ2-1; D is unresolved. With 5 bases removed from V and 2 bases from J, the gap between germline ends came to 13 bases. This CDR3 comprises 15 residues. Looked up from germline, CDR1 is SGHTA and CDR2 is FQGNSA. CDR3 coding DNA: TGTGCCAGCAGCCCCGACACCTACACCTACAATGAGCAGTTCTTC. It is translated as CASSPDTYTYNEQFF.

The chain has TRBV18 and TRBJ1-2, with D tentatively TRBD1 (5 bases). Trimming removed 5 bases at V and 5 bases at J, with 21 bases between. This CDR3 contains 16 residues. Per the germline V gene, CDR1 is KGHSH and CDR2 is LQKENI. The CDR3 loop reads CASSTTAGPNPYGYTF. DNA for the CDR3: TGTGCCAGCTCAACCACCGCGGGACCGAACCCTTATGGCTACACCTTC.

The V call is TRBV4-1, the J call TRBJ1-3; TRBD1 matches at 9 bases. Germline CDR1 is MGHRA and CDR2 is YSYEKL. The CDR3 has 18 residues. Losses at the gene ends were 0 bases for V and 0 bases for J; bases not matched to a gene: 6. CDR3 loop: CASSQDTMTGGSGNTIYF. The CDR3 region has the DNA TGCGCCAGCAGCCAAGATACCATGACAGGGGGCTCTGGAAACACCATATATTTT.

The rearrangement joins TRBV10-3 to TRBJ2-3; D is ambiguous. This CDR3 is 14 amino acids long. Germline V CDR1 and CDR2: ENHRY, SYGVKD. V lost 7 bases and J 2 bases, leaving 13 bases between the germline ends. CDR3 bases: TGTGCCATCACGGGCTCGGATTTCACAGATACGCAGTATTTT. Protein sequence: CAITGSDFTDTQYF.

About this clone itself: Possible read error: a much larger clone is one base away. The J gene is TRBJ1-1, the V gene TRBV6-5, with a weak D call TRBD1 (5 bases). The CDR3 spans 14 residues. The V gene lost 0 bases and the J gene lost 4 bases, with 9 bases spanning the gap. Germline V gene data show CDR1 as MNHEY and CDR2 as SVGAGI. The CDR3 DNA reads TGTGCCAGCAGTTACTCGGGGGAGAGCACTGAAGCTTTCTTT. It yields the protein CASSYSGESTEAFF.

A remark on this clone: Other DNA sequences within the sample encode an identical CDR3. The chain couples TRBV5-1 to TRBJ2-1, with D possibly TRBD2 on 6 matching bases. The CDR3 has 15 amino acids. Germline loops: CDR1 SGHRS, CDR2 YFSETQ. With 4 bases removed from V and 2 bases from J, the gap between germline ends came to 13 bases. CDR3 sequence: CASSLVGGTYNEQFF. The CDR3, as DNA: TGCGCCAGCAGCCTCGTGGGCGGGACCTACAATGAGCAGTTCTTC.

The chain recombines TRBV10-3 with TRBJ2-5, with TRBD2 matching over 8 bases. Germline V CDR1 and CDR2: ENHRY, SYGVKD. The CDR3 sequence is 13 residues long. V shed 10 bases and J 2 bases; nucleotides not matched to a gene: 6. The CDR3, as DNA: TGTGCCACTCGAGCGGGGGCACAAGAGACCCAGTACTTC. It translates to CATRAGAQETQYF.

This chain connects TRBV6-6 to TRBJ2-7; D unclear. Germline V lookup: CDR1 MNHNY, CDR2 SVGAGI (reference sequence). V lost 2 bases to trimming and J lost 3 bases, with 14 bases between them. The CDR3 is 15 residues long. The CDR3 reads CASSYRATQNYEQYF. CDR3 nucleotides: TGTGCCAGCAGTTACAGGGCAACCCAAAACTACGAGCAGTACTTC.

The chain uses TRBV7-8 and TRBJ1-1; D is uncertain. This CDR3 has 13 amino acids. Deletions cut 5 bases from V and 6 bases from J, with 13 bases between. The germline CDR1 and CDR2 sequences are SGHVS and FQNEAQ. CDR3 nucleotides: TGTGCCAGCAGCCCTGGGCAGACGGCTGAAGCTTTCTTT. Translating gives CASSPGQTAEAFF. Full variable domain (remainder filled in from reference TRBV7-8 and TRBJ1-1): GAGVSQSPRYKVAKRGQDVALRCDPISGHVSLFWYQQALGQGPEFLTYFQNEAQLDKSGLPSDRFFAERPEGSVSTLKIQRTQQEDSAVYLCASSPGQTAEAFFGQGTRLTVV.

V and J are TRBV5-4 and TRBJ2-7; 9 nucleotides align to TRBD1. Germline V lookup: CDR1 SGHNT, CDR2 YYREEE (reference sequence). J was trimmed by 6 bases and V by 3 bases; bases with no gene match: 13. The CDR3 loop spans 16 amino acids. Here the CDR3 DNA reads TGTGCCAGCAGCTCCGGGACAGGGCCGACACCTTCCGAGCAGTACTTC. It encodes CASSSGTGPTPSEQYF. Full variable domain (missing parts from reference TRBV5-4 and TRBJ2-7): ETGVTQSPTHLIKTRGQQVTLRCSSQSGHNTVSWYQQALGQGPQFIFQYYREEENGRGNFPPRFSGLQFPNYSSELNVNALELDDSALYLCASSSGTGPTPSEQYFGPGTRLTVT.

The gene calls are TRBV5-8 and TRBJ1-5, with TRBD1 matching over 8 bases. In germline, CDR1 is SGHTS, CDR2 YDEGEE. The junction had 5 bases not matched to a gene; V was cut back by 0 bases and J by 6 bases. CDR3 size: 15 residues. The CDR3 bases are TGTGCCAGCAGCTTGGACAGGGGGGTAACTCAGCCCCAGCATTTT. Translating gives CASSLDRGVTQPQHF.

The chain is built from TRBV4-1 and TRBJ1-4, with 7 bases fitting TRBD1. V lost 5 bases to trimming and J lost 4 bases; unmatched junction nucleotides: 7. Germline V gene lookup returns CDR1 MGHRA and CDR2 YSYEKL. The CDR3 covers 15 residues. CDR3 sequence (DNA): TGCGCCAGCAGCTACGGGGACAGAATTAATGAAAAACTGTTTTTT. The encoded protein is CASSYGDRINEKLFF.

The genes are TRBV30 and TRBJ2-7; TRBD2 matches at 10 bases. This CDR3 is 14 amino acids long. V was clipped by 3 bases and J by 3 bases; unmatched bases: 5. In germline, CDR1 is GTSNPN, CDR2 SVGIG (reference sequence). CDR3: CAWSVTSGNYEQYF. The CDR3 coding sequence is TGTGCCTGGAGCGTAACTAGCGGGAACTACGAGCAGTACTTC.

The V and J genes are TRBV10-3 and TRBJ2-1, with D possibly TRBD2 on 5 matching bases. Germline V lookup: CDR1 ENHRY, CDR2 SYGVKD. Trimming removed 2 bases from V and 1 base from J, with 9 bases in between. CDR3 size: 15 residues. CDR3 residues: CAISERERSYNEQFF. The CDR3 nucleotides read TGTGCCATCAGTGAGCGGGAAAGGTCCTACAATGAGCAGTTCTTC.

The chain joins TRBV29-1 to TRBJ1-1, with 8 bases lining up with TRBD1. CDR1 is SQVTM, CDR2 ANQGSEA, per germline. Losses at the gene ends were 7 bases for V and 0 bases for J; bases not matched to a gene: 4. The CDR3 loop spans 13 amino acids. Written as DNA, the CDR3 is TGCAGCGGGGGACAGGAGATGAACACTGAAGCTTTCTTT. Translation gives CSGGQEMNTEAFF.

This clone has a single count. V usage is TRBV9 and J usage is TRBJ1-1; D remains unclear. Trimming pared 0 bases from V and 2 bases from J, leaving 5 bases between. The germline V gene has CDR1 SGDLS and CDR2 YYNGEE. The CDR3 consists of 13 residues. CDR3 nucleotides: TGTGCCAGCAGCGTAGAGAGAAACACTGAAGCTTTCTTT. Its translation is CASSVERNTEAFF.